This entry features one T cell receptor beta chain sequence. From germline, CDR1 is KGHSH and CDR2 LQKENI. V lost 5 bases, J lost 2 bases, and 15 bases lay in between. The CDR3 length is 15 residues. The data were obtained in a study of blood T cell repertoires in COVID-19. Methods used by the authors: Estimated nucleated cell counts came from reference gene primer amplification. Produced via immunoSEQ multiplex PCR; TCRdb's table is partial and in-frame only. For V, J and clone size, that table is used; D and trimming come from the DNA. The sample records under 250,000 clones, 83% being singletons. The sample comprised peripheral blood. The source of this sequence is a human donor in a cohort sampled during active COVID-19. The chain carries TRBV18 and TRBJ2-5, with D perhaps matching TRBD1 (6 bases). This chain's CDR3 is CASSSSTGNQETQYF. The CDR3 DNA reads TGTGCCAGCTCATCGTCAACAGGGAATCAAGAGACCCAGTACTTC.